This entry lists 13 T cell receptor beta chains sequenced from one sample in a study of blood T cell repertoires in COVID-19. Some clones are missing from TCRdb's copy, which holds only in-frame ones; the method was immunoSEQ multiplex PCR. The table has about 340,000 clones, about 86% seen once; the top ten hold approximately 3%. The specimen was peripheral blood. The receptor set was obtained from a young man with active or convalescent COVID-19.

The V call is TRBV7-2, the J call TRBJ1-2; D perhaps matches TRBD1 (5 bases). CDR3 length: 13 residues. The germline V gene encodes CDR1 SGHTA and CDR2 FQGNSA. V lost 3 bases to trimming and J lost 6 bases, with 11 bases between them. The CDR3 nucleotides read TGTGCCAGCAGCTTCTACAGGAGTGATGGCTACACCTTC. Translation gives CASSFYRSDGYTF.

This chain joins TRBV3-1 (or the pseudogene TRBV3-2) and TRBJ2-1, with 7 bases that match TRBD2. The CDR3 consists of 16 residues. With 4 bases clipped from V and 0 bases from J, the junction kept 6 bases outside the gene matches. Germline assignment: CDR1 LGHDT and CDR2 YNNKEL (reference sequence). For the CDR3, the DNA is TGTGCCAGCAGCCGATCAGCGGGATCCTCCTACAATGAGCAGTTCTTC. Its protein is CASSRSAGSSYNEQFF.

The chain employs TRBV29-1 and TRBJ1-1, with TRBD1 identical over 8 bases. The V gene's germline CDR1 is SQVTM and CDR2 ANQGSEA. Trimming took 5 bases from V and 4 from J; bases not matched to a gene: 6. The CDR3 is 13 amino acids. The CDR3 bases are TGCAGCGTTCTATTACAGGGGGGCACTGAAGCTTTCTTT. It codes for CSVLLQGGTEAFF.

The CDR3 spells CASSTEINQPQHF. DNA of the CDR3: TGTGCCAGCAGCACAGAAATCAATCAGCCCCAGCATTTT. The chain employs TRBV7-2 and TRBJ1-5; D is ambiguous. Germline CDR1 and CDR2: SGHTA and FQGNSA. Trimming stripped 5 bases from V and 3 bases from J, with 8 bases between. This CDR3 is built from 13 residues.

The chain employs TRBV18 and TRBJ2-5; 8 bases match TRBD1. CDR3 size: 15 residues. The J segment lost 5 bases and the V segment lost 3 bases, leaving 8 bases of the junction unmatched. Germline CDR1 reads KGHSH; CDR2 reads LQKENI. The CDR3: CASSPALQGGETQYF. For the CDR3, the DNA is TGTGCCAGCTCACCGGCATTACAGGGGGGTGAGACCCAGTACTTC.

This CDR3 reads CASSSAGLAGGYHYNEQFF. In DNA, the CDR3 is TGTGCCAGCAGCTCCGCCGGACTAGCGGGGGGGTATCACTACAATGAGCAGTTCTTC. V usage is TRBV11-3 and J usage is TRBJ2-1; 15 bases agree with TRBD2. Germline V lookup: CDR1 SGHNT, CDR2 YENEEA. The CDR3 totals 19 residues. With 4 bases clipped from V and 3 bases from J, the junction kept 10 bases outside the gene matches.

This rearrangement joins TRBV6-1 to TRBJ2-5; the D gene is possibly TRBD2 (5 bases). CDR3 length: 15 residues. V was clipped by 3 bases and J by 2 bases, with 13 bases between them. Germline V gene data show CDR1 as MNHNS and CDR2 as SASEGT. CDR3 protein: CASSEFGGPQETQYF. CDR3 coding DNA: TGTGCCAGCAGTGAGTTTGGAGGACCTCAAGAGACCCAGTACTTC.

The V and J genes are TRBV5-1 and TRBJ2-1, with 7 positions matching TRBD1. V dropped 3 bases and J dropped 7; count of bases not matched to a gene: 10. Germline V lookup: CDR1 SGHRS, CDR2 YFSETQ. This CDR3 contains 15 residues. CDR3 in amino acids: CASSSRGTWSNEQFF. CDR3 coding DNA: TGCGCCAGCAGCTCCAGGGGGACATGGTCAAATGAGCAGTTCTTC.

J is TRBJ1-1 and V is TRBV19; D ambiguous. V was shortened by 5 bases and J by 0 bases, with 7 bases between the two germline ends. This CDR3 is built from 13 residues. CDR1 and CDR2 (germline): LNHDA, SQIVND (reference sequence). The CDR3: CASSWGVNTEAFF. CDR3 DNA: TGTGCCAGTAGTTGGGGAGTGAACACTGAAGCTTTCTTT.

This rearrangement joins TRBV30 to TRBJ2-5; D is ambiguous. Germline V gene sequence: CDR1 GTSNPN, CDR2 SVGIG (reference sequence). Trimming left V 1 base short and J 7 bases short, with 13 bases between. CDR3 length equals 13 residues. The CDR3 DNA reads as TGTGCCTGGAGTGCCCCGAGGTTGGGGACCCAGTACTTC. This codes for CAWSAPRLGTQYF.

The CDR3 reads CASSSRGSGEAFF. As DNA, the CDR3 is TGTGCCAGCAGCTCCAGGGGTTCCGGTGAAGCTTTCTTT. The V call is TRBV5-5, the J call TRBJ1-1, with TRBD1 as a possible D gene (6 bases). Germline loops: CDR1 SGHKS, CDR2 YYEKEE (reference sequence). The CDR3 has 13 amino acids. Deletions cut 3 bases from V and 7 bases from J, with 13 bases between.

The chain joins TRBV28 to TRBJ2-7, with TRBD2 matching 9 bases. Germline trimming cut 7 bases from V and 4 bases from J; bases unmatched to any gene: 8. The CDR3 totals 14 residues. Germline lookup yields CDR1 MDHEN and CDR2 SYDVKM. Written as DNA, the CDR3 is TGTGCCAGCACCCGAGCGGGGGGCCCATACGAGCAGTACTTC. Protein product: CASTRAGGPYEQYF.

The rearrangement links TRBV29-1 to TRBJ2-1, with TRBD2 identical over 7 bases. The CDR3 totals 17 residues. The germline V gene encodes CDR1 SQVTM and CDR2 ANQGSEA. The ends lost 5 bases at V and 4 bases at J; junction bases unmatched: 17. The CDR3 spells CSVRTRAGEGRYNEQFF. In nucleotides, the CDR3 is TGCAGCGTTCGGACTAGGGCCGGGGAGGGGAGGTACAATGAGCAGTTCTTC.